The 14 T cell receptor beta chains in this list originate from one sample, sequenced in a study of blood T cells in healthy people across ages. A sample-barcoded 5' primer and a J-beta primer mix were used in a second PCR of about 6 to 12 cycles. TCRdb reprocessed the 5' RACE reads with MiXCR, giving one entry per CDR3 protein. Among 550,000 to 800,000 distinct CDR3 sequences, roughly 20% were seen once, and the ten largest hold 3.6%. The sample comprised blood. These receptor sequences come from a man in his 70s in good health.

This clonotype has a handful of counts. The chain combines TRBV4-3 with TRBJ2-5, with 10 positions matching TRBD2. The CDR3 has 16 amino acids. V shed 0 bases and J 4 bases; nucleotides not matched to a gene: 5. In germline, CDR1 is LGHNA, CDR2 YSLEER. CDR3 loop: CASSQDVLAGRETQYF. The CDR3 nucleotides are TGCGCCAGCAGCCAAGATGTACTAGCGGGAAGAGAGACCCAGTACTTC.

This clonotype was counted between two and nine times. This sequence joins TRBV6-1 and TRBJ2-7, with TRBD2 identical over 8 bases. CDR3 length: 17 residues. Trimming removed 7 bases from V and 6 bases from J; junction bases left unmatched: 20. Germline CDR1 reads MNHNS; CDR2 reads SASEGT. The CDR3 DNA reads TGTGCCAGCATGCGTGGACGCTTGGGGACTAGGGGAATCGAGCAGTACTTC. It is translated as CASMRGRLGTRGIEQYF.

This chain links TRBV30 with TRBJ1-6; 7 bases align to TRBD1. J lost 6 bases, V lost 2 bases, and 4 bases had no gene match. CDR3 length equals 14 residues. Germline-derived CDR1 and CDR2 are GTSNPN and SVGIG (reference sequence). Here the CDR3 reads CAWSLRDSNSPLHF. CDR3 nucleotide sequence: TGTGCCTGGAGTTTGAGGGACAGTAATTCACCCCTCCACTTT.

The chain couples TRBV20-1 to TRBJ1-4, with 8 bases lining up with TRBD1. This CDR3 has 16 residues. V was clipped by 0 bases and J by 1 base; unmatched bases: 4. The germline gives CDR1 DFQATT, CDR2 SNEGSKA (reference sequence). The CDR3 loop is CSARDPTGETNEKLFF. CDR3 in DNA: TGCAGTGCTAGAGACCCGACAGGGGAAACTAATGAAAAACTGTTTTTT.

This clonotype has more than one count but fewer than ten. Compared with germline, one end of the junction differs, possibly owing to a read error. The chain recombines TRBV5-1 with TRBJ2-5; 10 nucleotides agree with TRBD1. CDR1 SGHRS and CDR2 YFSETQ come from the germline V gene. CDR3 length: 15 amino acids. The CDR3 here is CASSRGTGASGTRYF. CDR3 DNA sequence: TGCGCCAGCAGCAGAGGGACAGGGGCTTCGGGGACCCGGTACTTC.

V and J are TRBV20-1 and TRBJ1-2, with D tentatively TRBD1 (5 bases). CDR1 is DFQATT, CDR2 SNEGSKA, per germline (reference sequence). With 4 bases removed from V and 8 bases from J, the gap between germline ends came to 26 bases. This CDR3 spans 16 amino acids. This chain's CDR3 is CSATPLGVLVWGGYTF. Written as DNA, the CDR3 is TGCAGTGCTACCCCTTTGGGGGTCCTCGTTTGGGGAGGCTACACCTTC.

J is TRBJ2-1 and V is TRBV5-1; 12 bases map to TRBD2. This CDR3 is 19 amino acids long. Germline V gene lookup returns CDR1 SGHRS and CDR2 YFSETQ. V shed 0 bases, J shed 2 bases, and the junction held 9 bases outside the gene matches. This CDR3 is CASSLGLAGGPNTYNEQFF. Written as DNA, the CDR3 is TGCGCCAGCAGCTTGGGCCTAGCGGGAGGGCCGAATACCTACAATGAGCAGTTCTTC.

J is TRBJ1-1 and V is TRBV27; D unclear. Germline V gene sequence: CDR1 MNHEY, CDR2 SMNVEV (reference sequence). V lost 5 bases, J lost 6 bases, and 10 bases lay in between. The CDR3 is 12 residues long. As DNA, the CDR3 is TGTGCCAGCAGTACCTCGCGGGCTGAAGCTTTCTTT. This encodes CASSTSRAEAFF.

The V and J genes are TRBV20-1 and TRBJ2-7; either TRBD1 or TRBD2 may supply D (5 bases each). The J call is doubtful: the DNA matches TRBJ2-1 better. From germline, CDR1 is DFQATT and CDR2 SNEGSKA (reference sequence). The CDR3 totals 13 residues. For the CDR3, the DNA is TGCAGTGCCAGACAGCGGAAGTCCAATGAGCAGTTCTTC. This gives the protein CSARQRKSNEQFF.

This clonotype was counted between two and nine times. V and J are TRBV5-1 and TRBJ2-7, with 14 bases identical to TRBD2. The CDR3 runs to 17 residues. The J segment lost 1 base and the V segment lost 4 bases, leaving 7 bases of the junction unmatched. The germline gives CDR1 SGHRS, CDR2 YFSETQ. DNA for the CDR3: TGCGCCAGCAGCCGAGGACTAGCGGGAGGTGTTTCCTACGAGCAGTACTTC. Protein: CASSRGLAGGVSYEQYF.

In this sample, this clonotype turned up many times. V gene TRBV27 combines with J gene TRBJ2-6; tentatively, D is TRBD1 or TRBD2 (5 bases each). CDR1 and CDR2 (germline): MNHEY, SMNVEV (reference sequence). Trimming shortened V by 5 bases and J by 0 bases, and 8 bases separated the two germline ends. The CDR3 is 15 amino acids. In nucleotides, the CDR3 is TGTGCCAGCAGTCCGAGGGGCTCTGGGGCCAACGTCCTGACTTTC. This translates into CASSPRGSGANVLTF.

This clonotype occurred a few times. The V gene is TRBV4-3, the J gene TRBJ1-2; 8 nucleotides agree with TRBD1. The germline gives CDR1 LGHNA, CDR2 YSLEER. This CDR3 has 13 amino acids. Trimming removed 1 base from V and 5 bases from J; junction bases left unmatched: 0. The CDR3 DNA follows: TGCGCCAGCAGCCAAGGGACAGGGTATGGCTACACCTTC. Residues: CASSQGTGYGYTF.

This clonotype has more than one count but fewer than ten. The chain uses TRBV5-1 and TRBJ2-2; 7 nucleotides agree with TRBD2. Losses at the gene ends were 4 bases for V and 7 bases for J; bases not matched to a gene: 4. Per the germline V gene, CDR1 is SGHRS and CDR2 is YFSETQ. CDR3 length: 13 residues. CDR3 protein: CASSPPGGGELFF. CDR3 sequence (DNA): TGCGCCAGCAGCCCACCGGGAGGCGGGGAGCTGTTTTTT.

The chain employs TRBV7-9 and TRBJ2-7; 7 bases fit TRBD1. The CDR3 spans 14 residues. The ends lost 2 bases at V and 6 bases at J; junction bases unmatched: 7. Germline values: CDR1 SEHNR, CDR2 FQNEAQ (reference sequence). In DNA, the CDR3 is TGTGCCAGCAGCTTAAGGACAGGTGACACCGAGCAGTACTTC. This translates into CASSLRTGDTEQYF.